This TCR beta chain was recorded in a study of regulatory T cells in long-lasting Graves disease. To make TCR beta libraries, researchers used iRepertoire HTBI primers and Arm-PCR of CDR3 regions. TCRdb reprocessed the multiplex PCR reads via MiXCR and lists one record per CDR3 protein. The table records roughly 430,000 distinct CDR3 sequences, under 25% of them present only once. Time point described: persistent/refractory GD, antithyroid drugs over 5 years with positive TRAb. PBMC RNA served as the TCR library source. The ends were cut back, 3 bases at V and 5 bases at J, with 15 bases in the middle. Germline V lookup: CDR1 KGHSH, CDR2 LQKENI. The length of the CDR3 is 15 residues.

The chain is built from TRBV18 and TRBJ2-3; D tentatively fits TRBD1 or TRBD2 (5 bases each). Sample: peripheral blood mononuclear cells (PBMCs), taken when the disease was refractory, from a patient treated with antithyroid drugs. The TCR sequence derives from a female donor with Graves disease. The CDR3 nucleotides read TGTGCCAGCTCACCGAACGGGGCGCCCCGAGATACGCAGTATTTT. This codes for CASSPNGAPRDTQYF.